This T cell receptor beta chain was observed in a study of patients and donors after allogeneic stem cell transplantation. The ends were cut back, 1 base at V and 4 bases at J, with 10 bases in the middle. CDR3 length: 14 amino acids. Germline V gene data show CDR1 as LNHNV and CDR2 as YYDKDF (reference sequence). TCRdb called the RT-PCR reads again in MiXCR, with one record for every CDR3 protein. The sample lists some 880,000 distinct CDR3 sequences; approximately 18% were seen once. The J gene is TRBJ2-5, the V gene TRBV15; D may correspond to TRBD1 or TRBD2 (5 bases each). The sample consisted of blood, either unsorted or a sorted T cell fraction (not recorded which). This clonotype was obtained from a human donor who was either an allogeneic HSCT recipient or a stem cell or donor lymphocyte infusion donor (not recorded which). It is not recorded whose cells these are; they may come from a transplant donor. DNA of the CDR3: TGTGCCACCAGCAGAGGGGGGAGCGCAGAGACCCAGTACTTC. Translated: CATSRGGSAETQYF.